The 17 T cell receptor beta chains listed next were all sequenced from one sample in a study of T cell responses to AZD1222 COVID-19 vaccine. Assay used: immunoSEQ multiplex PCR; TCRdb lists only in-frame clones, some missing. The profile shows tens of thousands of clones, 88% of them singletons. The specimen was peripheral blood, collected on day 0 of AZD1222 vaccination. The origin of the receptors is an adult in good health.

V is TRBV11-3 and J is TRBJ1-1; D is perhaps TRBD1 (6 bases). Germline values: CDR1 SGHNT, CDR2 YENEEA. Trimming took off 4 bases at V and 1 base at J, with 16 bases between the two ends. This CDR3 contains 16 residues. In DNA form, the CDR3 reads TGTGCCAGCAGCTCTCCTACGGGGGCAAGGAACACTGAAGCTTTCTTT. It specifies CASSSPTGARNTEAFF.

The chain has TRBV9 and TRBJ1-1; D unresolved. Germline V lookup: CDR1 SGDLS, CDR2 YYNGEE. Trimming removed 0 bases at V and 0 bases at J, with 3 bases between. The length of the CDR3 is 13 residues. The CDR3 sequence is CASSVEMNTEAFF. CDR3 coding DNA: TGTGCCAGCAGCGTAGAGATGAACACTGAAGCTTTCTTT.

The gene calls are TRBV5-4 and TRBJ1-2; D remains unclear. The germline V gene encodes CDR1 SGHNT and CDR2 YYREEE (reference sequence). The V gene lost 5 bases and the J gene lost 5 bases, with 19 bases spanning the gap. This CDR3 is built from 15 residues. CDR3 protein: CASSPDTGGLYGYTF. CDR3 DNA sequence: TGTGCCAGCAGTCCCGACACCGGCGGCCTTTATGGCTACACCTTC.

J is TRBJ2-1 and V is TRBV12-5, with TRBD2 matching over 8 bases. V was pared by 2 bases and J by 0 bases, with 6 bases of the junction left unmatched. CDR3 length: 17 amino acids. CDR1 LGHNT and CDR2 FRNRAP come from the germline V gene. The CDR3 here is CASGLPRLASSYNEQFF. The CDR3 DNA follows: TGTGCTAGTGGTTTGCCCCGACTAGCGAGCTCCTACAATGAGCAGTTCTTC.

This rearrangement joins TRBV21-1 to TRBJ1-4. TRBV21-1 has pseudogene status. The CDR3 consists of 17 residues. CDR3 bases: TGTGCCAGCAGCAAATGTGGCCGCCGTGGGGGAACTGAAAAACTGTTTTTT. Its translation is CASSKCGRRGGTEKLFF.

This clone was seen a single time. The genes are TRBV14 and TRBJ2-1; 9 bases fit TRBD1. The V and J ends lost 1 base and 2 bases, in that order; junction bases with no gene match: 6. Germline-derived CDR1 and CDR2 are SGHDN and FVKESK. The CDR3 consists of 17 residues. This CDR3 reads CASSQAGTGTPYNEQFF. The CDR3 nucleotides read TGTGCCAGCAGCCAAGCCGGGACAGGGACCCCCTACAATGAGCAGTTCTTC.

CDR3 protein: CASSFNPQGRSSEAFF. The CDR3 DNA is TGCGCCAGCAGCTTCAACCCCCAAGGACGTTCTTCTGAAGCTTTCTTT. The chain recombines TRBV5-1 with TRBJ1-1; no reliable D call. This CDR3 is built from 16 residues. Germline values: CDR1 SGHRS, CDR2 YFSETQ. Trimming pared 2 bases from V and 6 bases from J, leaving 20 bases between. The full variable domain, completed using reference TRBV5-1 and TRBJ1-1, is KAGVTQTPRYLIKTRGQQVTLSCSPISGHRSVSWYQQTPGQGLQFLFEYFSETQRNKGNFPGRFSGRQFSNSRSEMNVSTLELGDSALYLCASSFNPQGRSSEAFFGQGTRLTVV.

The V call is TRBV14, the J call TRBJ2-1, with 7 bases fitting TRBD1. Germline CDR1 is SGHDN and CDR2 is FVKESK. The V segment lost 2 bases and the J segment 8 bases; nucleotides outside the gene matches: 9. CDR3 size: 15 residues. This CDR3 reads CASSQLQGRGDEQFF. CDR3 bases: TGTGCCAGCAGCCAACTACAGGGGAGAGGCGATGAGCAGTTCTTC.

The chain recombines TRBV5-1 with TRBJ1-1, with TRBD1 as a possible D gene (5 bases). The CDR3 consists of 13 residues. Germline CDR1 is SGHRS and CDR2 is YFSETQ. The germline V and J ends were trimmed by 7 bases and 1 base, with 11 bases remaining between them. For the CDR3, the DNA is TGCGCCAGCTTCAGGGTACCGAACACTGAAGCTTTCTTT. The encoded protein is CASFRVPNTEAFF.

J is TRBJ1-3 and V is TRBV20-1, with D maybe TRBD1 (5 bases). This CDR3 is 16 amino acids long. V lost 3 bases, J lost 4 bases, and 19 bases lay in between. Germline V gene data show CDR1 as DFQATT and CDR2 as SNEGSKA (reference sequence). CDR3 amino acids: CSASYPPGTAGNTIYF. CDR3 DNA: TGCAGTGCTAGTTATCCCCCCGGGACCGCAGGAAACACCATATATTTT.

This CDR3 reads CASSRDGSQPQHF. The CDR3 coding sequence is TGTGCCAGCAGTCGCGACGGCAGCCAGCCCCAGCATTTT. The genes are TRBV6-2 or TRBV6-3 and TRBJ1-5; D gene unclear. The CDR3 runs 13 residues. The V gene lost 5 bases and the J gene lost 7 bases, with 12 bases spanning the gap. Germline V lookup: CDR1 MNHEY, CDR2 SVGEGT.

CDR3 sequence reads: CASSLGPGGAGQPQHF. CDR3 coding DNA: TGTGCCAGCAGCTTAGGGCCTGGGGGCGCTGGTCAGCCCCAGCATTTT. J is TRBJ1-5 and V is TRBV7-2, with D tentatively TRBD1 (6 bases). CDR1 is SGHTA, CDR2 FQGNSA, per germline. The CDR3 length is 16 residues. The V end lost 1 base, the J end lost 6 bases, and 16 bases lay between the germline ends.

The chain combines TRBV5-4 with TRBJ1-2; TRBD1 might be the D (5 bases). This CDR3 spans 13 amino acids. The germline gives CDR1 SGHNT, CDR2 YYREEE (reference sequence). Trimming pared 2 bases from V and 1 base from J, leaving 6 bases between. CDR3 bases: TGTGCCAGCAGCTTCGGGGGTAACTATGGCTACACCTTC. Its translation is CASSFGGNYGYTF.

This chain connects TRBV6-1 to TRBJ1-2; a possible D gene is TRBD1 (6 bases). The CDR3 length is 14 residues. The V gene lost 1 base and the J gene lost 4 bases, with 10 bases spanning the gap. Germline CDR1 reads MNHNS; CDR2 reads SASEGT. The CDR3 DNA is TGTGCCAGCAGTGAAGTTGGGGGCCCCTATGGCTACACCTTC. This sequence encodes CASSEVGGPYGYTF.

The DNA of the CDR3 is TGCGCCAGCAGCCCCCGACTAGCGGGAGGGGTTGAGCAGTTCTTC. It yields the protein CASSPRLAGGVEQFF. The chain employs TRBV4-3 and TRBJ2-1; the match to TRBD2 covers 14 bases. This CDR3 region has 15 residues. Germline CDR1 is LGHNA and CDR2 is YSLEER. The ends lost 4 bases at V and 9 bases at J; junction bases unmatched: 5.

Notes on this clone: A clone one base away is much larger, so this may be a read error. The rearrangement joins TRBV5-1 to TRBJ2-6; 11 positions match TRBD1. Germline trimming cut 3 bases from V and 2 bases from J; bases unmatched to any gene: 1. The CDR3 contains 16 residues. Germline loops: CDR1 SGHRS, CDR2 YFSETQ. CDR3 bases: TGCGCCAGCAGCTGGACAGGGGGCGCTGGGGCCAACGTCCTGACTTTC. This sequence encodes CASSWTGGAGANVLTF. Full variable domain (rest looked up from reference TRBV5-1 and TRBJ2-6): KAGVTQTPRYLIKTRGQQVTLSCSPISGHRSVSWYQQTPGQGLQFLFEYFSETQRNKGNFPGRFSGRQFSNSRSEMNVSTLELGDSALYLCASSWTGGAGANVLTFGAGSRLTVL.

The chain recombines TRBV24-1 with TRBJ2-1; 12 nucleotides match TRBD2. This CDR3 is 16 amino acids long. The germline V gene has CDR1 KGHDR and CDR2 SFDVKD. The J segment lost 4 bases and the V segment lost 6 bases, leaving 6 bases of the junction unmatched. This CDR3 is CATSRTSGVGYNEQFF. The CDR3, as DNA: TGTGCCACCAGTAGGACTAGCGGGGTAGGGTACAATGAGCAGTTCTTC.